This T cell receptor beta chain was captured by sequencing in a study of identical twins. The V gene's germline CDR1 is MNHNY and CDR2 SVGAGI (reference sequence). V was shortened by 6 bases and J by 8 bases, with 10 bases between the two germline ends. The CDR3 consists of 12 residues. With template switching, a universal primer site was added, and the cDNA carried unique molecular identifiers. One entry per CDR3 protein, called by TCRdb with MiXCR from the 5' RACE reads. The top ten clones hold roughly 3% of a sample with 400,000 to 550,000 distinct CDR3 sequences, 20% to 25% of them seen once. Another study also made use of these data, one on T cells expressing NK-cell markers. From that study: Eight donors were sequenced, of whom seven were HCMV-seropositive, while the remaining one was HCMV-seronegative.

This chain links TRBV6-6 with TRBJ2-2; D gene unclear. The receptor's source is a young woman in good health. Material for sequencing was CD4+ T cells sorted from blood. In DNA, the CDR3 is TGTGCCAGCAGCCTATTGAGGGGGGAGCTGTTTTTT. As protein: CASSLLRGELFF.